The rows below give T cell receptor beta chains drawn from one sample of a study of cytomegalovirus exposure and HLA in healthy donors. The protocol was immunoSEQ multiplex PCR, while the TCRdb copy is restricted to in-frame clones and leaves out a portion. The sample lists about 170,000 clones, 75% to 85% seen once, with 0.75% to 0.8% in the top ten. The sequencing sample was made of PBMCs. Receptor source: a female donor in good health and CMV-seronegative. Both conserved end residues are part of each CDR3. D genes are given only for firm matches. The size field is filled for only some rows; it gives once, few, many or a size class.

CDR3nt,CDR3aa,d_gene,abundance,j_gene,v_gene,len
TGTGCCAGCAGTTTATCGGTCAGGGTTAGTGGCTACACCTTC,CASSLSVRVSGYTF,NA,few,TRBJ1-2,TRBV27,14
TGTGCCAGCAGCTTAGCCTTACAGGGACGGGGTTTGGATACGCAGTATTTT,CASSLALQGRGLDTQYF,NA,NA,TRBJ2-3,TRBV7-9,17
TGTGCCAGCAGCTCCATGGAGGGGAGATTTAACTATGGCTACACCTTC,CASSSMEGRFNYGYTF,NA,NA,TRBJ1-2,TRBV7-9,16
TGCGCCAGCAGTGATGGTGCGGGCCCCTACGAGCAGTACTTC,CASSDGAGPYEQYF,NA,NA,TRBJ2-7,TRBV10-1,14
TGTGCCAGCAGCTTAGCACAGGGCAACTCCTATAATTCACCCCTCCACTTT,CASSLAQGNSYNSPLHF,NA,few,TRBJ1-6,TRBV7-8,17
TGTGCCAGCAGCAAATCAGGGGGCTCTGGCGAGCAGTACTTC,CASSKSGGSGEQYF,TRBD1,NA,TRBJ2-7,TRBV7-3,14
TGCGCCAGCAGCCCAAATCTGGCTAGCGGGGGGTTTTCCACCGGGGAGCTGTTTTTT,CASSPNLASGGFSTGELFF,TRBD2,NA,TRBJ2-2,TRBV4-1,19
TGTGCCAGCAGCTCACAGGGGAACACTGAAGCTTTCTTT,CASSSQGNTEAFF,NA,NA,TRBJ1-1,TRBV7-3,13
TGTGCCAGCAGCTCCCTGACAGGGTTTCATGAAAAACTGTTTTTT,CASSSLTGFHEKLFF,TRBD1,few,TRBJ1-4,TRBV7-9,15
TGCGCCAGCAGCCAAGAACAGGCCCTTCAGCCCCAGCATTTT,CASSQEQALQPQHF,NA,few,TRBJ1-5,TRBV4-3,14
TGCGCCTGGAGTGTTAGTCAGGGGGATGGCTACACCTTC,CAWSVSQGDGYTF,TRBD1,NA,TRBJ1-2,TRBV30,13
TGTGCCAGCTCAGCGAGGGCCTACGAGCAGTACTTC,CASSARAYEQYF,NA,NA,TRBJ2-7,TRBV18,12
TGTGCCAGCAGCGAGCGAAGGGGACAGGGCCATGGAACAGATACGCAGTATTTT,CASSERRGQGHGTDTQYF,NA,NA,TRBJ2-3,TRBV21-1,18